The text below deals with one T cell receptor (beta chain). These data are taken from a study of T cell responses to AZD1222 COVID-19 vaccine. Generated by immunoSEQ multiplex PCR, the TCRdb table keeps only in-frame clones and is missing some. The sample carries 90,000 to 120,000 clones, approximately 89% recorded once. Trimming stripped 5 bases from V and 4 bases from J, with 20 bases between. The CDR3 totals 17 residues. Germline CDR1 and CDR2: SGHAT and FQNNGV. The receptor was isolated from an adult in good health. The V call is TRBV11-2, the J call TRBJ2-2, with D perhaps given as TRBD1 or TRBD2 (7 bases each). The sample consisted of peripheral blood, taken on day 0 of MenACWY control vaccination. This CDR3 reads CASSPLGGGRRTGELFF. The CDR3 DNA sequence: TGTGCCAGCAGCCCCCTGGGAGGGGGCCGACGCACCGGGGAGCTGTTTTTT.